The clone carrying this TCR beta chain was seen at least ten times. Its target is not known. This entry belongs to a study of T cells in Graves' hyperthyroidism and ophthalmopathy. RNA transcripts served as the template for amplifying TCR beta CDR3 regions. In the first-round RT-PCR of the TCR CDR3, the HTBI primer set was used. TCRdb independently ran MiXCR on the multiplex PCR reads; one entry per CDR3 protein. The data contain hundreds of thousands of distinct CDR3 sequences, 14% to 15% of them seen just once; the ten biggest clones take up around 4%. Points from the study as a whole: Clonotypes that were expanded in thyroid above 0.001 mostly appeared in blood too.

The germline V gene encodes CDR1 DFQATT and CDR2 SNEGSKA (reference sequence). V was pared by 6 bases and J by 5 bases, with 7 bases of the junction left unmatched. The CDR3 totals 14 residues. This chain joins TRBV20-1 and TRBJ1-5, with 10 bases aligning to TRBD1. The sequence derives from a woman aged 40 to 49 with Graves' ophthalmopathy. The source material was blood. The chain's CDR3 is CSALDRGSYQPQHF. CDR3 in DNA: TGCAGTGCCTTGGACAGGGGGTCGTATCAGCCCCAGCATTTT.